The 16 T cell receptor beta chains listed next were all sequenced from one sample in a study of shared clonotypes between healthy human individuals. Clones were read by immunoSEQ multiplex PCR, and TCRdb kept only the in-frame ones, dropping some. The repertoire holds about 2 million clones, with approximately 94% as singletons. CD45RO-negative CD8 cells positively selected for CCR7 made up the naive population, which excluded terminally differentiated effector memory CD45RA+ cells. Sequencing input: naive CD8+ T cells sorted from blood. The receptors here all came from a man aged 18 to 30 in good health.

The chain is built from TRBV6-6 and TRBJ1-4, with unresolved D. CDR1 MNHNY and CDR2 SVGAGI come from the germline V gene (reference sequence). The CDR3 has 16 amino acids. V dropped 2 bases and J dropped 3 bases, with 13 bases sitting between them. The CDR3 here is CASSYPREPANEKLFF. CDR3 sequence (DNA): TGTGCCAGCAGTTACCCGAGGGAGCCTGCTAATGAAAAACTGTTTTTT.

In this sample, this clone turned up once. In nucleotides, the CDR3 is TGTGCCAGCAGTTTTGGCCCTAGCGGGGGGGCCATAGATGAGCAGTTCTTC. Translating it yields CASSFGPSGGAIDEQFF. The chain employs TRBV28 and TRBJ2-1, with 12 bases aligning to TRBD2. There are 17 residues in the CDR3. The ends lost 3 bases at V and 8 bases at J; junction bases unmatched: 11. Germline V lookup: CDR1 MDHEN, CDR2 SYDVKM.

In the case of this clone: Within the sample, other DNA sequences also encode this same CDR3. The V and J genes are TRBV27 and TRBJ1-2; D unresolved. V was clipped by 3 bases and J by 1 base, with 6 bases between them. The CDR3 runs to 13 residues. CDR1 is MNHEY and CDR2 is SMNVEV in the germline V gene (reference sequence). CDR3 sequence reads: CASSFGGNYGYTF. The DNA of the CDR3 is TGTGCCAGCAGTTTTGGCGGTAACTATGGCTACACCTTC.

The chain recombines TRBV5-4 with TRBJ1-1, with D hard to call. Trimming took off 4 bases at V and 8 bases at J, with 9 bases between the two ends. The germline gives CDR1 SGHNT, CDR2 YYREEE (reference sequence). There are 11 residues in the CDR3. CDR3 loop: CASSGGGEAFF. In DNA, the CDR3 is TGTGCCAGCAGCGGCGGAGGGGAAGCTTTCTTT. Full variable domain (rest looked up from reference TRBV5-4 and TRBJ1-1): ETGVTQSPTHLIKTRGQQVTLRCSSQSGHNTVSWYQQALGQGPQFIFQYYREEENGRGNFPPRFSGLQFPNYSSELNVNALELDDSALYLCASSGGGEAFFGQGTRLTVV.

A remark on this clone: Other DNA sequences in this sample translate to the same CDR3. V gene TRBV29-1 combines with J gene TRBJ2-7, with D hard to call. Germline lookup yields CDR1 SQVTM and CDR2 ANQGSEA. CDR3 length: 13 residues. Trimming pared 2 bases from V and 0 bases from J, leaving 8 bases between. The CDR3 reads CSVETSNSYEQYF. CDR3 nucleotides: TGCAGCGTTGAAACCAGCAACTCCTACGAGCAGTACTTC.

The gene calls are TRBV9 and TRBJ2-1; D possibly corresponds to TRBD2 (6 bases). Trimming shortened V by 1 base and J by 3 bases, and 17 bases separated the two germline ends. CDR1 and CDR2 (germline): SGDLS, YYNGEE. There are 17 residues in the CDR3. CDR3 in DNA: TGTGCCAGCAGCGTACGCCCGCTGGAGGGGATCTACAATGAGCAGTTCTTC. Protein: CASSVRPLEGIYNEQFF.

The chain carries TRBV27 and TRBJ2-1; D is possibly TRBD1 or TRBD2 (6 bases each). The CDR3 is 12 residues long. The germline V gene encodes CDR1 MNHEY and CDR2 SMNVEV (reference sequence). Trimming took off 4 bases at V and 8 bases at J, with 9 bases between the two ends. CDR3 amino acids: CASSWGAHEQFF. The CDR3 bases are TGTGCCAGCAGTTGGGGGGCCCATGAGCAGTTCTTC.

The chain is built from TRBV10-3 and TRBJ2-7; 8 bases fit TRBD1. The V segment lost 8 bases and the J segment 1 base; nucleotides outside the gene matches: 7. This CDR3 region has 14 residues. The V gene's germline CDR1 is ENHRY and CDR2 SYGVKD. Written as DNA, the CDR3 is TGTGCCATCGGGGGGACAGGAGGGTCCTACGAGCAGTACTTC. Its protein product is CAIGGTGGSYEQYF.

The rearrangement joins TRBV10-1 to TRBJ1-5; 7 nucleotides align to TRBD1. The CDR3 contains 13 residues. V gave up 7 bases and J gave up 6 bases; unmatched junction bases: 6. Germline V gives CDR1 WNHNN, CDR2 SYGVQD (reference sequence). The CDR3: CASKRQGRQPQHF. The CDR3 DNA reads as TGCGCCAGCAAAAGACAGGGCCGTCAGCCCCAGCATTTT.

Comment on this clone: Other nucleotide sequences from this sample produce the same CDR3. V and J are TRBV27 and TRBJ2-7, with 8 bases lining up with TRBD2. Germline V gene sequence: CDR1 MNHEY, CDR2 SMNVEV (reference sequence). Trimming cost V 2 bases and J 4 bases; bases outside gene matches: 4. The CDR3 runs 14 residues. DNA for the CDR3: TGTGCCAGCAGTTTACTGAGCGGGAGATACGAGCAGTACTTC. Its protein is CASSLLSGRYEQYF.

The genes are TRBV27 and TRBJ2-2, with 8 bases aligning to TRBD2. CDR1 MNHEY and CDR2 SMNVEV come from the germline V gene (reference sequence). This CDR3 has 15 residues. Trimming took 5 bases from V and 2 from J; bases not matched to a gene: 4. The CDR3: CASSKLAENTGELFF. The CDR3 nucleotides are TGTGCCAGCAGTAAACTAGCGGAAAACACCGGGGAGCTGTTTTTT.

V usage is TRBV10-3 and J usage is TRBJ2-7; 7 bases fit TRBD1. Germline CDR1 is ENHRY and CDR2 is SYGVKD. J lost 2 bases, V lost 1 base, and 2 bases had no gene match. The CDR3 covers 14 residues. The CDR3 here is CAISELQGPYEQYF. The DNA for the CDR3 is TGTGCCATCAGTGAGTTACAGGGGCCCTACGAGCAGTACTTC.

The rearrangement uses TRBV2 and TRBJ2-7; unclear D gene. This CDR3 region has 13 residues. V dropped 3 bases and J dropped 4 bases, with 10 bases sitting between them. Germline CDR1 reads SNHLY; CDR2 reads FYNNEI. The CDR3 DNA is TGTGCCAGCAGTGACACTCTTCGGTACGAGCAGTACTTC. Residues: CASSDTLRYEQYF.

The rearrangement joins TRBV4-3 to TRBJ2-1, with 14 positions matching TRBD2. Germline V lookup: CDR1 LGHNA, CDR2 YSLEER. There are 16 residues in the CDR3. The V gene end was trimmed by 1 base and the J gene end by 5 bases; junction bases not matched to a gene: 1. As DNA, the CDR3 is TGCGCCAGCAGCCAAGGACTAGCGGGAGGGGACAATGAGCAGTTCTTC. It codes for CASSQGLAGGDNEQFF.

The V call is TRBV5-6, the J call TRBJ1-6; 8 bases map to TRBD1. The CDR3 spans 17 residues. Germline CDR1 reads SGHDT; CDR2 reads YYEEEE. The V and J ends lost 4 bases and 4 bases, in that order; junction bases with no gene match: 10. CDR3 nucleotides: TGTGCCAGCAGCGCGCCCGGGACAGGACCGTATAATTCACCCCTCCACTTT. Amino acids: CASSAPGTGPYNSPLHF. The entire variable domain, with the rest obtained from reference TRBV5-6 and TRBJ1-6, is as follows: DAGVTQSPTHLIKTRGQQVTLRCSPKSGHDTVSWYQQALGQGPQFIFQYYEEEERQRGNFPDRFSGHQFPNYSSELNVNALLLGDSALYLCASSAPGTGPYNSPLHFGNGTRLTVT.

This chain uses TRBV7-9 with TRBJ2-3, with D unclear. This CDR3 region has 12 residues. The germline V gene encodes CDR1 SEHNR and CDR2 FQNEAQ (reference sequence). Trimming pared 6 bases from V and 3 bases from J, leaving 7 bases between. The CDR3 region has the DNA TGTGCCAGCAGGAATCCAACAGATACGCAGTATTTT. Its protein product is CASRNPTDTQYF.